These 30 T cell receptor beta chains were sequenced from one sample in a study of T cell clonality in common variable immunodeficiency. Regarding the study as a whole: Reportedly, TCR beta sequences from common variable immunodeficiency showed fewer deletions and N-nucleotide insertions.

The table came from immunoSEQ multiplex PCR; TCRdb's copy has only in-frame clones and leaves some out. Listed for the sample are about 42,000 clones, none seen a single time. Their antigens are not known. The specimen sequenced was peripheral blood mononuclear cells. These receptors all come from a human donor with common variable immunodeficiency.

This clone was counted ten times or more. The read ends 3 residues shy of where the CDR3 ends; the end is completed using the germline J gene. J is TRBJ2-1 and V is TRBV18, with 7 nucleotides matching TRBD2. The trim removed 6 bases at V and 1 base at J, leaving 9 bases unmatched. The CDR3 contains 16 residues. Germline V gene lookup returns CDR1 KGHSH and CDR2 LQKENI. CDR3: CASSGWSGASYNEQFF. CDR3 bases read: TGTGCCAGCTCGGGCTGGAGCGGGGCATCCTACAATGAG.

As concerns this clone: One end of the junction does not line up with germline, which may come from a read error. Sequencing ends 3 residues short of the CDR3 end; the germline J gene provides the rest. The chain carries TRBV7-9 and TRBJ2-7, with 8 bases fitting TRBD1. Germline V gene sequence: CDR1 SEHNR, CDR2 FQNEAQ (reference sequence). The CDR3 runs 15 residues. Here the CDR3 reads CASSLGDRWGYEQYF. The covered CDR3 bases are TGTGCCAGCAGTTTAGGGGACAGGTGGGGCTACGAG.

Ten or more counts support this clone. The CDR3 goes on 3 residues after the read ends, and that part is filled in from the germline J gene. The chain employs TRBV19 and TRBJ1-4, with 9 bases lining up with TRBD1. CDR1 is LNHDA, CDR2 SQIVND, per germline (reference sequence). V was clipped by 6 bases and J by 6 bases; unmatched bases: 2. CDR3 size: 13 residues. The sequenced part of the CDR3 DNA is TGTGCCAGTAGGGGGACAGGGTATGAAAAA. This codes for CASRGTGYEK. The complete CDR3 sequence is CASRGTGYEKLFF.

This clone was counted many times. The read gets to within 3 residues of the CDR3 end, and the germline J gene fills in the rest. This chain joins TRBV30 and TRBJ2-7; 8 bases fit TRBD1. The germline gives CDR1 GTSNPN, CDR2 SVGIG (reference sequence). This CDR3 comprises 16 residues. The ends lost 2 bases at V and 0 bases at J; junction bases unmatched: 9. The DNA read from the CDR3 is TGTGCCTGGAGTACGCCCGACAGGGGCTCCTCCTACGAG. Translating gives CAWSTPDRGSSYE. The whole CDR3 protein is CAWSTPDRGSSYEQYF.

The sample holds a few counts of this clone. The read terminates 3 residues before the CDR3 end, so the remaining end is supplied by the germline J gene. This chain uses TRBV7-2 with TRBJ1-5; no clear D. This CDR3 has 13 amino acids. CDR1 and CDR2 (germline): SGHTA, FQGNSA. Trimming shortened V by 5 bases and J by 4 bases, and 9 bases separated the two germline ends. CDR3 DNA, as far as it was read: TGTGCCAGCAGCCCCGTACAGAATCAGCCC. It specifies CASSPVQNQP. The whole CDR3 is CASSPVQNQPQHF.

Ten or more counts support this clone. CDR3 region: CASRGGVPGELFF. The CDR3 bases that were read are TGTGCCAGTAGGGGAGGAGTCCCCGGGGAG. The chain employs TRBV2 and TRBJ2-2; TRBD2 might be the D (6 bases). The observed sequence ends 3 residues before the CDR3 terminus, with the missing tail filled in from the germline J gene. Germline CDR1 SNHLY, CDR2 FYNNEI. The CDR3 length is 13 residues. Trimming cost V 9 bases and J 6 bases, with 14 bases left between them.

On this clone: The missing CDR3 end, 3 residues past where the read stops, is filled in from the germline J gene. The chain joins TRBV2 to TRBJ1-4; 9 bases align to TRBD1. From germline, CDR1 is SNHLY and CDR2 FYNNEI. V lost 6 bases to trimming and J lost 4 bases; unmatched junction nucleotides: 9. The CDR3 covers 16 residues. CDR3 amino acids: CASRDTGGKGNEKLFF. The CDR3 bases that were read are TGTGCCAGCAGGGACACAGGGGGCAAGGGTAATGAAAAA.

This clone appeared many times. The CDR3: CAISDLTAGEETQYF. The sequenced CDR3 bases are TGTGCCATCAGTGACCTGACAGCGGGAGAAGAGACC. V is TRBV10-3 and J is TRBJ2-5; TRBD2 matches 8 bases. The sequence runs out 3 residues before the end of the CDR3; the remainder is reconstructed from the germline J gene. The CDR3 spans 15 residues. The V gene's germline CDR1 is ENHRY and CDR2 SYGVKD. The J segment lost 3 bases and the V segment lost 3 bases, leaving 6 bases of the junction unmatched.

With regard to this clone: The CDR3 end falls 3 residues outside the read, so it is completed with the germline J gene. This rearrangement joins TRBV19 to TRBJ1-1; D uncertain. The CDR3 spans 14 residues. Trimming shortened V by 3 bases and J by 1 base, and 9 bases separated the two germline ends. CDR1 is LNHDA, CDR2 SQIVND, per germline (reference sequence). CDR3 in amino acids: CASSILKANTEAFF. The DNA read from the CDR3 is TGTGCCAGTAGTATCCTCAAGGCGAACACTGAA.

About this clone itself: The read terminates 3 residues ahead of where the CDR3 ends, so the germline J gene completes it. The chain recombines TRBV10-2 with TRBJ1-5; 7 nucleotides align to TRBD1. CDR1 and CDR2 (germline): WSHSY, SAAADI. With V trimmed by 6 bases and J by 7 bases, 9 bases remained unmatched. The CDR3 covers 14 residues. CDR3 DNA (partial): TGCGCCAGCAGCATGACAGGGAGTGGCCAGCCC. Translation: CASSMTGSGQP. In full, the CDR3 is CASSMTGSGQPQHF.

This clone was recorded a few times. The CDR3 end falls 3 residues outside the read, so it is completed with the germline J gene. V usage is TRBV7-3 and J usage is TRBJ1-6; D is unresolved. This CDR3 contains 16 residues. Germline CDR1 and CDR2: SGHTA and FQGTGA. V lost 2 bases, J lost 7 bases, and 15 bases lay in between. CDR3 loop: CASSLGPSGQNSPLHF. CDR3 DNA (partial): TGTGCCAGCAGCTTAGGTCCGAGCGGGCAGAATTCACCC.

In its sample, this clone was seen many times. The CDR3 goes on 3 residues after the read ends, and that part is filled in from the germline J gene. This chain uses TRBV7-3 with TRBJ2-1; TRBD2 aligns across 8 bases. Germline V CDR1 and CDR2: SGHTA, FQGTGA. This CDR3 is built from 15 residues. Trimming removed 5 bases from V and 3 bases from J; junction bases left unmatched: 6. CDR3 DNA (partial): TGTGCCAGCAGCCCAGCGGGACTAGACTACAATGAG. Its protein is CASSPAGLDYNE. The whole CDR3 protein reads CASSPAGLDYNEQFF.

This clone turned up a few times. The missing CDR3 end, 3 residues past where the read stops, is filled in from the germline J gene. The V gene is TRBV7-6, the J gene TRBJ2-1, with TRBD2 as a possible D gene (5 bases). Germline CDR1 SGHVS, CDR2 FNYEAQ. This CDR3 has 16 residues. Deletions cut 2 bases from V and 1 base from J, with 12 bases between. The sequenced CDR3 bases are TGTGCCAGCAGCTTACAGGACTCCATTTCCTACAATGAG. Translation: CASSLQDSISYNE. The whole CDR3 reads CASSLQDSISYNEQFF. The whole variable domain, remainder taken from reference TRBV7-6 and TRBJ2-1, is GAGVSQSPRYKVTKRGQDVALRCDPISGHVSLYWYRQALGQGPEFLTYFNYEAQQDKSGLPNDRFSAERPEGSISTLTIQRTEQRDSAMYRCASSLQDSISYNEQFFGPGTRLTVL.

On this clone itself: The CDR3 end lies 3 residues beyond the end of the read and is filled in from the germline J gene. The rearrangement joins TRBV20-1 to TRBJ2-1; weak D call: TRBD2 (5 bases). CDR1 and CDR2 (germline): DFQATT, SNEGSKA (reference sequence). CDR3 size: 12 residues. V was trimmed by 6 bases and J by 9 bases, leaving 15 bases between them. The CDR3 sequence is CSATEQEGEQFF. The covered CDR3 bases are TGCAGTGCAACAGAGCAAGAGGGTGAG.

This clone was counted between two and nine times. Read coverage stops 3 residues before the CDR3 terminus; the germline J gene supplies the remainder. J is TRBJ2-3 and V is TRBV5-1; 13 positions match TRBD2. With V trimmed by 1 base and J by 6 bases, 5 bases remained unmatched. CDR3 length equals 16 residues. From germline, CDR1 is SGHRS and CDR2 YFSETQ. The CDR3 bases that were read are TGCGCCAGCAGCTTGACTAGCGGGAGGGGAGGGGATACG. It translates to CASSLTSGRGGDT. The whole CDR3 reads CASSLTSGRGGDTQYF.

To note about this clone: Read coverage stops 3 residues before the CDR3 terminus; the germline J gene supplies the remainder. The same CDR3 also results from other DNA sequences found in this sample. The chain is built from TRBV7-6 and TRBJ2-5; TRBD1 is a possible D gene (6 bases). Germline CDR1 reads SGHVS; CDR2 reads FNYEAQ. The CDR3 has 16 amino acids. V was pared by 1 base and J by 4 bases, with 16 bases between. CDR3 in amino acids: CASSLGSGVIGETQYF. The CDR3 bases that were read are TGTGCCAGCAGCTTAGGTTCAGGGGTTATAGGAGAGACC.

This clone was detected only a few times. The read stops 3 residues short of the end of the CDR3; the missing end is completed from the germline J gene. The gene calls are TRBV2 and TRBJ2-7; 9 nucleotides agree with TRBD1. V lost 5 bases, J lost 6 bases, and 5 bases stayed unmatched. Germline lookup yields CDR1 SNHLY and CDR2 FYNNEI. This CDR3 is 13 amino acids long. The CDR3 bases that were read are TGTGCCAGCAGTCAACAGGGGGCCCGCGAG. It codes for CASSQQGARE. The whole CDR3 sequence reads CASSQQGAREQYF.

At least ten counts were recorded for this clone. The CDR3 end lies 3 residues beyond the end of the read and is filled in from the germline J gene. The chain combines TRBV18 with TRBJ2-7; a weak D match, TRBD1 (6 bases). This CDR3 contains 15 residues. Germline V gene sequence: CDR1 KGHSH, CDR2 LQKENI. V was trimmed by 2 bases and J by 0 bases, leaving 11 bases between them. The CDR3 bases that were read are TGTGCCAGCTCACCAGAAACAGGGTACTCCTACGAG. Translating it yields CASSPETGYSYE. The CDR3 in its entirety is CASSPETGYSYEQYF.

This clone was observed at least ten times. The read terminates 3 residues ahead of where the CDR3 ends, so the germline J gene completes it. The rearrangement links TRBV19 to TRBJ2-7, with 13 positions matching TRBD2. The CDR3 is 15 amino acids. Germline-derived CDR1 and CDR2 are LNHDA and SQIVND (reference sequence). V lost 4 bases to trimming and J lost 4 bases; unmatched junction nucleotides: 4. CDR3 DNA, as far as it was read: TGTGCCAGTAGTAGGGGACTAGCGGGATTTTACGAG. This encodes CASSRGLAGFYE. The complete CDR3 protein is CASSRGLAGFYEQYF.

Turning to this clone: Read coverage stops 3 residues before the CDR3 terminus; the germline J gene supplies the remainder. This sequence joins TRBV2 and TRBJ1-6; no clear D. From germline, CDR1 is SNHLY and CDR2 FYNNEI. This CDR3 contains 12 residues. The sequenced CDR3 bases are TGTGCCAGCAGTGTGAGAGGTTCTTCC. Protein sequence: CASSVRGSS. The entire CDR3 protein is CASSVRGSSLHF.

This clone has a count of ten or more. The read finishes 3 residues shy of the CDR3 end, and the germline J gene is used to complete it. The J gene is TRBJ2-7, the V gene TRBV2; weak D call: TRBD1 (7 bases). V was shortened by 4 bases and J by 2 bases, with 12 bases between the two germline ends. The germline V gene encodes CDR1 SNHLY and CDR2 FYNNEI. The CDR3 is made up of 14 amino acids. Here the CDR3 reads CASSGAGTAYEQYF. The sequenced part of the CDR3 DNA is TGTGCCAGCAGTGGGGCGGGGACAGCCTACGAG.

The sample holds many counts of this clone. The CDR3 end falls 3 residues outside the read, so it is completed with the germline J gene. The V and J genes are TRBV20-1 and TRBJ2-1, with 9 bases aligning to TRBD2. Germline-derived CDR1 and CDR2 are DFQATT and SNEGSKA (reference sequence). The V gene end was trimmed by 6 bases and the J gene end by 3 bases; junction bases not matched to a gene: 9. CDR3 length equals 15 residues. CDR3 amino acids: CSAGLPSGIYNEQFF. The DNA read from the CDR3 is TGCAGTGCCGGCCTTCCTAGCGGGATCTACAATGAG.

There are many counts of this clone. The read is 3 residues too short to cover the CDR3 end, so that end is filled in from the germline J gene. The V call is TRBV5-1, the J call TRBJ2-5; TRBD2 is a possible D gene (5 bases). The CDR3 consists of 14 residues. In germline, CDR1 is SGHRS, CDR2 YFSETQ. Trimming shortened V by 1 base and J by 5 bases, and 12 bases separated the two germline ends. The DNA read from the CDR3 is TGCGCCAGCAGCTTGTCCGGGGTCCCCGAGACC. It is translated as CASSLSGVPET. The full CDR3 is CASSLSGVPETQYF.

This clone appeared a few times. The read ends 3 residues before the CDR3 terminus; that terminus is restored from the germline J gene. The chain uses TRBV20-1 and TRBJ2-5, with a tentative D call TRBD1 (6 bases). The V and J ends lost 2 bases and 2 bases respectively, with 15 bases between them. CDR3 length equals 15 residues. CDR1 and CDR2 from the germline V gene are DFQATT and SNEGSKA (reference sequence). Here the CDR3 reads CSARSGQNQQETQYF. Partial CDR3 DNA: TGCAGTGCTAGATCCGGACAGAACCAGCAAGAGACC.

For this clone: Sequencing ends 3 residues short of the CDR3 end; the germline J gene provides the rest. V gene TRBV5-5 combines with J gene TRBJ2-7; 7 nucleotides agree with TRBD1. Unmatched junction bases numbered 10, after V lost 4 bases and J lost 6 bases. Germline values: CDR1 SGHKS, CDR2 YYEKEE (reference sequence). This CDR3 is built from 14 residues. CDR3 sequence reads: CASSRGQVGSEQYF. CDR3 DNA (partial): TGTGCCAGCAGCCGCGGACAGGTCGGTAGCGAG.

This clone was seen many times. The chain's CDR3 is CASSPLAGVTGELFF. The covered CDR3 bases are TGTGCCAGCTCACCACTAGCGGGAGTTACCGGGGAG. V gene TRBV18 combines with J gene TRBJ2-2; TRBD2 matches 9 bases. The CDR3 is cut off 3 residues early in the read; its end comes from the germline J gene. Trimming at V came to 1 base and at J to 5 bases, leaving 2 bases not matched to a gene. This CDR3 is built from 15 residues. The germline V gene has CDR1 KGHSH and CDR2 LQKENI.

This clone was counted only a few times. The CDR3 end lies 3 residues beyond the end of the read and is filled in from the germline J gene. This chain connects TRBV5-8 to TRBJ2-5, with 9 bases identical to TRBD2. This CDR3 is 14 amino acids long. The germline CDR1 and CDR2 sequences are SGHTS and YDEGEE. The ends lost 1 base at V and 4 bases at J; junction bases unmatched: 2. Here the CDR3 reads CASSLSGGRETQYF. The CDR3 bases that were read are TGTGCCAGCAGCTTGAGCGGGGGGCGAGAGACC.

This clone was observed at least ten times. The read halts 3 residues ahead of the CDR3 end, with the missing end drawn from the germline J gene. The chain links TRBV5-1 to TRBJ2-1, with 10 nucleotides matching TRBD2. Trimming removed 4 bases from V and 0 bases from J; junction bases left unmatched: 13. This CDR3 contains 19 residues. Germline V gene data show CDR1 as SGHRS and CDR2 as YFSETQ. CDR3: CASSATLGLAANSYNEQFF. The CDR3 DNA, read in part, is TGCGCCAGCAGCGCAACCCTAGGACTAGCGGCCAACTCCTACAATGAG.

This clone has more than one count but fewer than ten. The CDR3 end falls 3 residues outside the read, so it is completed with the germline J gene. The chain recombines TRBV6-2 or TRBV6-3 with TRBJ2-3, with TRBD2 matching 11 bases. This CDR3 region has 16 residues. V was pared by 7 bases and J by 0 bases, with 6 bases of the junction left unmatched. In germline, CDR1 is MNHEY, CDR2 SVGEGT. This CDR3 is CASTRGTSGSTDTQYF. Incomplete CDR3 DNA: TGTGCCAGCACCAGGGGGACTAGCGGAAGCACAGATACG.

CDR3 bases read: TGTGCCAGTAGGGGGGGGACGGCCAATTCACCC. It specifies CASRGGTANSP. The entire CDR3 is CASRGGTANSPLHF. V gene TRBV19 combines with J gene TRBJ1-6; TRBD1 might be the D (5 bases). Coverage ceases 3 residues before the CDR3 finishes, and the germline J gene fills in the end. Trimming pared 6 bases from V and 7 bases from J, leaving 13 bases between. This CDR3 has 14 amino acids. CDR1 is LNHDA, CDR2 SQIVND, per germline (reference sequence).